Below, 24 T cell receptor beta chains from the same sample are listed, as sequenced in a study of OX40 agonist ivuxolimab in advanced cancers. Here immunoSEQ multiplex PCR was the method, and the copy in TCRdb shows in-frame clones only, minus some. The repertoire holds under 85,000 clones, 65% to 90% seen once, with 3.1% in the top ten. Specimen: CD4+ or CD8+ T cells sorted from blood, collected in a trial of the OX40 agonist ivuxolimab. The receptor source for this set is an adult with an advanced solid tumor such as melanoma, head and neck, liver or kidney cancer.

The gene calls are TRBV5-1 and TRBJ1-2; D is ambiguous. Germline CDR1 SGHRS, CDR2 YFSETQ. The V end was cut by 5 bases, the J end by 7 bases, with 15 bases between. CDR3 length: 13 residues. The CDR3 bases are TGCGCCAGCAGGCAGGTACTAAGCAGTGGCTACACCTTC. This encodes CASRQVLSSGYTF.

The rearrangement links TRBV7-2 to TRBJ2-5; D gene ambiguous. Germline lookup yields CDR1 SGHTA and CDR2 FQGNSA. V was trimmed by 3 bases and J by 5 bases, leaving 13 bases between them. The CDR3 sequence is 14 residues long. CDR3 amino acids: CASSFLSSWETQYF. Written as DNA, the CDR3 is TGTGCCAGCAGCTTCTTGTCCAGTTGGGAGACCCAGTACTTC.

The V call is TRBV11-3, the J call TRBJ2-1, with a possible D match to TRBD2 (5 bases). Trimming removed 4 bases from V and 6 bases from J, with 13 bases in between. The length of the CDR3 is 14 residues. The germline V gene encodes CDR1 SGHNT and CDR2 YENEEA. The DNA of the CDR3 is TGTGCCAGCAGCTCCCCGAGGGAACCCAATGAGCAGTTCTTC. Amino acid sequence: CASSSPREPNEQFF.

This clone was detected only once. J is TRBJ1-3 and V is TRBV5-5; D ambiguous. CDR1 is SGHKS, CDR2 YYEKEE, per germline (reference sequence). The CDR3 runs to 15 residues. Trimming took off 2 bases at V and 0 bases at J, with 9 bases between the two ends. The CDR3 loop is CASSFYALSGNTIYF. In DNA, the CDR3 is TGTGCCAGCAGCTTTTATGCCCTCTCTGGAAACACCATATATTTT.

The gene calls are TRBV19 and TRBJ2-7; the D is unclear. V lost 6 bases and J 1 base, leaving 16 bases between the germline ends. The CDR3 is 15 amino acids. Germline V gene data show CDR1 as LNHDA and CDR2 as SQIVND (reference sequence). The chain's CDR3 is CASRLTERESYEQYF. The CDR3 coding sequence is TGTGCCAGTAGACTCACGGAAAGGGAATCCTACGAGCAGTACTTC.

The chain joins TRBV4-1 to TRBJ2-7; 8 positions agree with TRBD2. Germline CDR1 and CDR2: MGHRA and YSYEKL. V shed 4 bases and J 0 bases; nucleotides not matched to a gene: 5. CDR3 length: 15 amino acids. The CDR3 region has the DNA TGCGCCAGCAGCCCTCGGAGCGGGGGCTCCTACGAGCAGTACTTC. It is translated as CASSPRSGGSYEQYF.

The chain combines TRBV11-2 with TRBJ2-7; maybe TRBD1 (6 bases). CDR1 and CDR2 (germline): SGHAT, FQNNGV. The CDR3 covers 13 residues. Trimming took 7 bases from V and 5 from J, leaving 15 bases between them. CDR3 nucleotides: TGTGCCAGCACCCTTACAGGGAACCACGAGCAGTACTTC. It encodes CASTLTGNHEQYF.

The chain joins TRBV18 to TRBJ2-1; 10 bases are shared with TRBD2. The V gene end was trimmed by 3 bases and the J gene end by 4 bases; junction bases not matched to a gene: 3. Germline V gene data show CDR1 as KGHSH and CDR2 as LQKENI. The CDR3 runs to 15 residues. CDR3 sequence reads: CASSPLTSGYNEQFF. CDR3 bases: TGTGCCAGCTCACCCTTGACTAGCGGGTACAATGAGCAGTTCTTC.

This chain joins TRBV18 and TRBJ2-5, with D tentatively TRBD1 (6 bases). Germline lookup yields CDR1 KGHSH and CDR2 LQKENI. The CDR3 covers 15 residues. Trimming shortened V by 2 bases and J by 0 bases, and 10 bases separated the two germline ends. The CDR3 protein is CASSPRTAYQETQYF. CDR3 nucleotides: TGTGCCAGCTCACCAAGGACAGCGTACCAAGAGACCCAGTACTTC.

The chain is built from TRBV7-3 and TRBJ2-1; 8 bases are a match to TRBD2. The CDR3 sequence is 14 residues long. CDR1 and CDR2 from the germline V gene are SGHTA and FQGTGA. Unmatched junction bases numbered 8, after V lost 2 bases and J lost 11 bases. The CDR3 protein is CASSLGGLEVKQFF. CDR3 sequence (DNA): TGTGCCAGCAGCTTAGGGGGACTAGAAGTGAAGCAGTTCTTC.

The gene calls are TRBV4-1 and TRBJ1-4; possibly TRBD1 for D (5 bases). Germline V lookup: CDR1 MGHRA, CDR2 YSYEKL. Trimming removed 3 bases from V and 5 bases from J, with 16 bases in between. CDR3 size: 16 residues. The CDR3 coding sequence is TGCGCCAGCAGCCAGAAAACCGGGACCGACAATGAAAAACTGTTTTTT. Its translation is CASSQKTGTDNEKLFF.

The rearrangement joins TRBV5-6 to TRBJ1-1; the D gene is possibly TRBD1 (5 bases). V dropped 4 bases and J dropped 3 bases, with 19 bases sitting between them. The CDR3 extends over 16 amino acids. Germline loops: CDR1 SGHDT, CDR2 YYEEEE. The chain's CDR3 is CASSDPVGGGDTEAFF. CDR3 DNA: TGTGCCAGCAGCGACCCAGTGGGGGGAGGGGACACTGAAGCTTTCTTT.

J is TRBJ1-5 and V is TRBV7-2; D unclear. Trimming removed 1 base from V and 4 bases from J, with 11 bases in between. Germline CDR1 reads SGHTA; CDR2 reads FQGNSA. The CDR3 spans 15 residues. Here the CDR3 DNA reads TGTGCCAGCAGCTTAGTCCCTAACAAGAATCAGCCCCAGCATTTT. Its translation: CASSLVPNKNQPQHF.

The chain carries TRBV25-1 and TRBJ2-1, with D tentatively TRBD1 (6 bases). Germline assignment: CDR1 MGHDK and CDR2 SYGVNS. The CDR3 has 13 amino acids. V was cut by 4 bases and J by 9 bases, with 13 bases left in between. Here the CDR3 DNA reads TGTGCCAGCAGTGCGGGACATCTGAGTGAGCAGTTCTTC. Protein product: CASSAGHLSEQFF.

The chain has TRBV29-1 and TRBJ2-3; possible D gene TRBD2, 5 bases. Trimming removed 7 bases from V and 0 bases from J, with 11 bases in between. Per the germline V gene, CDR1 is SQVTM and CDR2 is ANQGSEA. The CDR3 contains 13 residues. The CDR3 DNA follows: TGCAGCGACGGGAACACTAGCACAGATACGCAGTATTTT. Its protein is CSDGNTSTDTQYF.

V is TRBV11-1 and J is TRBJ2-1, with TRBD2 matching 7 bases. Germline CDR1 is SGHAT and CDR2 is FQDESV (reference sequence). V lost 1 base, J lost 16 bases, and 4 bases stayed unmatched. There are 11 residues in the CDR3. The CDR3 DNA is TGTGCCAGCAGCTTAGGACTAGCAACCTTCTTC. Amino acids: CASSLGLATFF.

The chain has TRBV11-2 and TRBJ2-7; TRBD2 aligns across 9 bases. This CDR3 spans 17 amino acids. The junction had 13 bases not matched to a gene; V was cut back by 4 bases and J by 3 bases. The germline V gene has CDR1 SGHAT and CDR2 FQNNGV. CDR3 bases: TGTGCCAGCAGCTACCTCCCATCTAGCGGGATGGACTACGAGCAGTACTTC. Its translation: CASSYLPSSGMDYEQYF.

The chain carries TRBV6-4 and TRBJ1-2; 8 bases are shared with TRBD1. Per germline, CDR1 MRHNA and CDR2 SNTAGT. The junction had 4 bases not matched to a gene; V was cut back by 6 bases and J by 4 bases. This CDR3 has 13 amino acids. The CDR3 DNA sequence: TGTGCCAGCAGCCCAGGGGGCAGCTATGGCTACACCTTC. Translating it yields CASSPGGSYGYTF.

V gene TRBV7-2 combines with J gene TRBJ1-1, with no clear D. With 5 bases removed from V and 1 base from J, the gap between germline ends came to 8 bases. Germline CDR1 reads SGHTA; CDR2 reads FQGNSA. The CDR3 extends over 13 amino acids. The CDR3: CASSQTGNTEAFF. The CDR3 nucleotides are TGTGCCAGCAGCCAGACCGGGAACACTGAAGCTTTCTTT.

The rearrangement uses TRBV11-2 and TRBJ1-6, with D unclear. Germline CDR1 reads SGHAT; CDR2 reads FQNNGV. The CDR3 sequence is 15 residues long. V lost 5 bases and J lost 9, with 17 bases in between. CDR3 residues: CASSPSGYGFSPLHF. CDR3 bases: TGTGCCAGCAGCCCTAGCGGGTACGGATTTTCACCCCTCCACTTT.

CDR3 region: CASSPVVQDEKLFF. The CDR3 region has the DNA TGTGCCAGCTCCCCGGTGGTGCAGGATGAAAAACTGTTTTTT. J is TRBJ1-4 and V is TRBV18, with D uncertain. CDR3 length equals 14 residues. Trimming took 6 bases from V and 6 from J, leaving 14 bases between them. Germline V CDR1 and CDR2: KGHSH, LQKENI.

The rearrangement links TRBV10-3 to TRBJ2-7; 7 bases agree with TRBD1. The V segment lost 10 bases and the J segment 4 bases; nucleotides outside the gene matches: 16. The CDR3 is 15 residues long. Germline CDR1 reads ENHRY; CDR2 reads SYGVKD. The CDR3 protein is CATLGLRGQGYEQYF. DNA for the CDR3: TGTGCCACCCTGGGATTGAGGGGGCAAGGTTACGAGCAGTACTTC.

The chain couples TRBV6-5 to TRBJ1-2; D possibly corresponds to TRBD1 (5 bases). V was trimmed by 4 bases and J by 1 base, leaving 7 bases between them. Germline-derived CDR1 and CDR2 are MNHEY and SVGAGI. CDR3 length: 13 residues. CDR3 sequence reads: CASSSGVNYGYTF. CDR3 sequence (DNA): TGTGCCAGCAGTTCGGGGGTTAACTATGGCTACACCTTC.

This sequence joins TRBV30 and TRBJ1-2, with D maybe TRBD1 (6 bases). Trimming took 4 bases from V and 2 from J, leaving 14 bases between them. The CDR3 extends over 14 amino acids. CDR1 and CDR2 (germline): GTSNPN, SVGIG (reference sequence). Here the CDR3 DNA reads TGTGCCTGGAAACTCGGCAGGGGCAACTATGGCTACACCTTC. Its protein product is CAWKLGRGNYGYTF.